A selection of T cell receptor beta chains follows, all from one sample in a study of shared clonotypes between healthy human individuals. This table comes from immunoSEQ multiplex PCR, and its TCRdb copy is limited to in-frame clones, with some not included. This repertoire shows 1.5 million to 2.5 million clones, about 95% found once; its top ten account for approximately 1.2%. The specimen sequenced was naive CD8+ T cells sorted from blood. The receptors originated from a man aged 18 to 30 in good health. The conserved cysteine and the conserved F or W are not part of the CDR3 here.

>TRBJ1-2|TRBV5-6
ASSLTGALYGYT
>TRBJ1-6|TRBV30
AWSVAGGMVNSPLH
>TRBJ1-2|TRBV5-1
ASSSKIVRDNYGYT
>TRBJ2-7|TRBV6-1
ASSEGGVPSYEQY
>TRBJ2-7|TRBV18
ASSPWGSSYEQY
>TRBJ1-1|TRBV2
ASMDSPLVAF
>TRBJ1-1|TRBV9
ASSVGREVANTEAF
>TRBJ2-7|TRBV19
ASSAGLSYEQY
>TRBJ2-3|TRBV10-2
ASSESGPSTDTQY
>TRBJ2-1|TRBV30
AWSSGGSSYNEQF
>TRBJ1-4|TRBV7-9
ASSPAKWATNEKLF
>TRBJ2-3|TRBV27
ASSETGGFLTDTQY
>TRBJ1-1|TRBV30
AWNGGEDTEAF
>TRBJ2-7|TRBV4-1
ASSQGQGFVDEQY
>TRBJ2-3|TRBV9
ASSVGGSPDTQY
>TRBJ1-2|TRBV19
ASSITGADNYGYT
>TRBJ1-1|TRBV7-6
ASSRFGGEEAEAF
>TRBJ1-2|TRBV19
ASSLGETNYGYT
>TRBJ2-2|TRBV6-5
ASGALAGNTGELF
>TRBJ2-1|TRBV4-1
ASSQVGGKQF
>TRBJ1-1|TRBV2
ASKYLVDNTEAF
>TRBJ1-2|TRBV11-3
ASSSQPGGSRGYT
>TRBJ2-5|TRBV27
ASSSIVSQETQY
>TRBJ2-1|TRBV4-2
ASSQEDAYNEQF
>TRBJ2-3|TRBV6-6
ASTQGGWVTDTQY
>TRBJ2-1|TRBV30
AWSTGGEQF
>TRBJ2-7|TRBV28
ASSHGFGPSLTGYEQY
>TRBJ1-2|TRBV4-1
ASSQVEASINYGYT
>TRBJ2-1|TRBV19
ASSLTRGWHEQF
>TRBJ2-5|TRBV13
ASSPRDTPRETQY
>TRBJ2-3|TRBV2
ASFPGSADTQY